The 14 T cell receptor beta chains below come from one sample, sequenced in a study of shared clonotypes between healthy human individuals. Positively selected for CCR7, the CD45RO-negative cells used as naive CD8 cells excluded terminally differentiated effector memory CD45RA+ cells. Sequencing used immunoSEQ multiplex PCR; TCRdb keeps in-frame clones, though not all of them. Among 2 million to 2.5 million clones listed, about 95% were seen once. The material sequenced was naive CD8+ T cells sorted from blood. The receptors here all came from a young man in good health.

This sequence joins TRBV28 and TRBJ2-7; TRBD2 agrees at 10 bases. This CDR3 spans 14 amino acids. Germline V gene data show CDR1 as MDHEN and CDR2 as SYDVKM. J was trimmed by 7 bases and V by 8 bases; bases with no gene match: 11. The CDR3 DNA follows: TGTGCCAGCGGTATAGCGGGGGGTCCCGGGGAGCAGTACTTC. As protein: CASGIAGGPGEQYF.

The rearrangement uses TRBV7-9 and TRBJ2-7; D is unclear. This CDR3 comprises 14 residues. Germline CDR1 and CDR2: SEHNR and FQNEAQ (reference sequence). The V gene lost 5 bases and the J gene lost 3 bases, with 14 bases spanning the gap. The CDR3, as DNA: TGTGCCAGCAGCAACTACAGCGCTCACTACGAGCAGTACTTC. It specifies CASSNYSAHYEQYF.

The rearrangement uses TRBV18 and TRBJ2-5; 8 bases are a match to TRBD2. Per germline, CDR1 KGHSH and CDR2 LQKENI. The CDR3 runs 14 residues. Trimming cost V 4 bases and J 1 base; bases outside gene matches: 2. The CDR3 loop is CASSLTSGQETQYF. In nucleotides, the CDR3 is TGTGCCAGCTCACTAACTAGCGGCCAAGAGACCCAGTACTTC. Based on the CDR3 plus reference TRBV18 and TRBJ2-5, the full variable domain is NAGVMQNPRHLVRRRGQEARLRCSPMKGHSHVYWYRQLPEEGLKFMVYLQKENIIDESGMPKERFSAEFPKEGPSILRIQQVVRGDSAAYFCASSLTSGQETQYFGPGTRLLVL.

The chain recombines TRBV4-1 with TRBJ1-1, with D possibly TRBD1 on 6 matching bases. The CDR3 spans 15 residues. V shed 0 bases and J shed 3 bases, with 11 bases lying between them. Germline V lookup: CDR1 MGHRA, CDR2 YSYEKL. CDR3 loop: CASSQEGGFDTEAFF. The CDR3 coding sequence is TGCGCCAGCAGCCAAGAGGGGGGCTTCGACACTGAAGCTTTCTTT.

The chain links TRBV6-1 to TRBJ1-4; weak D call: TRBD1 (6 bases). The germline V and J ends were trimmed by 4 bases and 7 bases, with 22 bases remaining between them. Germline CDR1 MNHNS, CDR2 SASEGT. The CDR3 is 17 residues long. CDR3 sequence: CASSGVYRDNPPEKLFF. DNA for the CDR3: TGTGCCAGCAGTGGGGTTTACCGGGACAACCCCCCTGAAAAACTGTTTTTT.

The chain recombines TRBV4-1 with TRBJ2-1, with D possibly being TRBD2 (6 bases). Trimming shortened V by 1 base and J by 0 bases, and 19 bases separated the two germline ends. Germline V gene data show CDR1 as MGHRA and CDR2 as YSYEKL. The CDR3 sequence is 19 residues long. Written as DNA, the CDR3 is TGCGCCAGCAGCCAAGTAGGGGCGGGAAGAGTGAGCTCCTACAATGAGCAGTTCTTC. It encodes CASSQVGAGRVSSYNEQFF.

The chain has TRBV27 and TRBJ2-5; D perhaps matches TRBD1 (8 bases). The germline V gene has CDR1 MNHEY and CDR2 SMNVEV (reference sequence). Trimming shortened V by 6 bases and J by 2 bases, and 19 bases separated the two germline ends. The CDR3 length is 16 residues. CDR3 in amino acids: CASRNRGGPLQETQYF. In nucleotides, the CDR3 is TGTGCCAGCAGAAACAGGGGGGGGCCCCTACAAGAGACCCAGTACTTC.

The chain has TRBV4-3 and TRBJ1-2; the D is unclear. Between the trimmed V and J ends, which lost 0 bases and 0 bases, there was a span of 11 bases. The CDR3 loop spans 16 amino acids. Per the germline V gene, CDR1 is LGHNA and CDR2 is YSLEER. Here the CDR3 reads CASSQDLGAPNYGYTF. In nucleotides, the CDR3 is TGCGCCAGCAGCCAAGATTTGGGAGCCCCTAACTATGGCTACACCTTC.

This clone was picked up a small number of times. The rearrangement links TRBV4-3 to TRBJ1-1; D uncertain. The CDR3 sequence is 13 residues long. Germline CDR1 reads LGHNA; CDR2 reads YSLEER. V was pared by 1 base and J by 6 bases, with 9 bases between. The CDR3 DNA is TGCGCCAGCAGCCAAGGTATGTTCGCTGAAGCTTTCTTT. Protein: CASSQGMFAEAFF.

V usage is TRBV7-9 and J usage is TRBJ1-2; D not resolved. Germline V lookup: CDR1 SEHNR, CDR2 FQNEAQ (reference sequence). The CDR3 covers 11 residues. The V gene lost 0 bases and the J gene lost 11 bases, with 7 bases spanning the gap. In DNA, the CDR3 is TGTGCCAGCAGCTTAGCGGAATTATACACCTTC. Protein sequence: CASSLAELYTF.

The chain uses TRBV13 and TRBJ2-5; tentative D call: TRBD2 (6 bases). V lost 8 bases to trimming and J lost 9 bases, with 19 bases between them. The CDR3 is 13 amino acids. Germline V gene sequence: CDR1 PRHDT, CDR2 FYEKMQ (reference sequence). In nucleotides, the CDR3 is TGTGCCAGCGAACGGCGGGGCCAGAGGGCCCAGTACTTC. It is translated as CASERRGQRAQYF.

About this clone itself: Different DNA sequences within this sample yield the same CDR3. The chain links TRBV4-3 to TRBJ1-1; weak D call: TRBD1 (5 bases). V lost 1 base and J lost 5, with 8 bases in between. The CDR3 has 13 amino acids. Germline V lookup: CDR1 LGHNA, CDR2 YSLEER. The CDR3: CASSQVGGTEAFF. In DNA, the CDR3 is TGCGCCAGCAGCCAAGTCGGGGGGACTGAAGCTTTCTTT.

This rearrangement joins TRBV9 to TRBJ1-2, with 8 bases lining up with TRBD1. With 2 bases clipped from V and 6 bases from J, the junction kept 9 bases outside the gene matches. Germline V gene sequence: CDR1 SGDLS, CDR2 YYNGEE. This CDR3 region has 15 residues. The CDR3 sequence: CASSVSRGLENGYTF. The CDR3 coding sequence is TGTGCCAGCAGCGTCTCCAGGGGGCTAGAAAATGGCTACACCTTC.

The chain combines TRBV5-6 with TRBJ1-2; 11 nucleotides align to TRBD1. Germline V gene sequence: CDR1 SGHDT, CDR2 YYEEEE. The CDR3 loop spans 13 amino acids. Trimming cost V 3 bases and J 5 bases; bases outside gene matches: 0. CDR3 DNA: TGTGCCAGCAGCTGGGACAGGGGGTATGGCTACACCTTC. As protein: CASSWDRGYGYTF.